The rows below give T cell receptor beta chains drawn from one sample of a study of cytomegalovirus exposure and HLA in healthy donors. Sequencing used immunoSEQ multiplex PCR; TCRdb keeps in-frame clones, though not all of them. This sample has roughly 200,000 clones, with around 80% found just once. Sequenced sample: PBMCs. Receptors were obtained from a man aged 25 to 40 in good health and CMV-seronegative. The CDR3 runs from the conserved cysteine through the conserved F or W. Fields, in order: J gene, V gene, D gene, clone size, CDR3 DNA, CDR3 protein. D genes are given only for firm matches. Part of the rows lack a size; the others show once, few, many or a class for expanded clones.

j_gene: TRBJ1-2; v_gene: TRBV6-1; d_gene: NA; abundance: few; CDR3nt: TGTGCCAGCAGTGAATGGGAGAATGGCTACACCTTC; CDR3aa: CASSEWENGYTF
j_gene: TRBJ2-7; v_gene: TRBV4-2; d_gene: TRBD1; abundance: NA; CDR3nt: TGTGCCAGCAGCGGGACAGGGGGGAACGAGCAGTACTTC; CDR3aa: CASSGTGGNEQYF
j_gene: TRBJ2-7; v_gene: TRBV6-5; d_gene: NA; abundance: NA; CDR3nt: TGTGCCAGCAGTTACTCACAGACTACCTACGAGCAGTACTTC; CDR3aa: CASSYSQTTYEQYF
j_gene: TRBJ1-2; v_gene: TRBV9; d_gene: NA; abundance: NA; CDR3nt: TGTGCCAGCAGCCCCCATTTAGACGGGGGCTACACCTTC; CDR3aa: CASSPHLDGGYTF
j_gene: TRBJ2-7; v_gene: TRBV7-8; d_gene: NA; abundance: NA; CDR3nt: TGTGCCAGCAGCTCCTCCCCTCTCTCCTACGAGCAGTACTTC; CDR3aa: CASSSSPLSYEQYF
j_gene: TRBJ2-1; v_gene: TRBV13; d_gene: TRBD1; abundance: NA; CDR3nt: TGTGCCAGCAGCGCAACCGGGACAGGGGGCTTTGTAAGTGTTGAGCAGTTCTTC; CDR3aa: CASSATGTGGFVSVEQFF
j_gene: TRBJ1-6; v_gene: TRBV10-3; d_gene: NA; abundance: NA; CDR3nt: TGTGCCTCCTCCCGACCGGGTGCAGGAGGATCACCCCTCCACTTT; CDR3aa: CASSRPGAGGSPLHF
j_gene: TRBJ2-5; v_gene: TRBV5-4; d_gene: NA; abundance: NA; CDR3nt: TGTGCCAGCGGTTCGACTATGGACAGCTCAGAGACCCAGTACTTC; CDR3aa: CASGSTMDSSETQYF
j_gene: TRBJ2-7; v_gene: TRBV4-1; d_gene: TRBD2; abundance: NA; CDR3nt: TGCGCCAGCAGCAGGGGACTAGATTACGAGCAGTACTTC; CDR3aa: CASSRGLDYEQYF
j_gene: TRBJ1-2; v_gene: TRBV5-6; d_gene: NA; abundance: NA; CDR3nt: TGTGCCAGCAGCTTGGGCGGAATCAATGGCTACACCTTC; CDR3aa: CASSLGGINGYTF
j_gene: TRBJ2-7; v_gene: TRBV6-6; d_gene: TRBD1; abundance: once; CDR3nt: TGTGCCAGCACCCCGGGACAGGGAACCTACGAGCAGTACTTC; CDR3aa: CASTPGQGTYEQYF
j_gene: TRBJ1-2; v_gene: TRBV7-8; d_gene: NA; abundance: few; CDR3nt: TGTGCCAGCAGCTTAGCGACACGTAACTATGGCTACACCTTC; CDR3aa: CASSLATRNYGYTF
j_gene: TRBJ1-2; v_gene: TRBV28; d_gene: NA; abundance: NA; CDR3nt: TGTGCCAGCAGCCCCGACAGATATGGCTACACCTTC; CDR3aa: CASSPDRYGYTF
j_gene: TRBJ1-6; v_gene: TRBV27; d_gene: TRBD1; abundance: few; CDR3nt: TGTGCCAGCAGTTTAGTAGGACAGGGGGGGAATTCACCCCTCCACTTT; CDR3aa: CASSLVGQGGNSPLHF
j_gene: TRBJ1-1; v_gene: TRBV6-5; d_gene: NA; abundance: NA; CDR3nt: TGTGCCAGCAGTTACTCGAAGCAGGGCCTGAACACTGAAGCTTTCTTT; CDR3aa: CASSYSKQGLNTEAFF